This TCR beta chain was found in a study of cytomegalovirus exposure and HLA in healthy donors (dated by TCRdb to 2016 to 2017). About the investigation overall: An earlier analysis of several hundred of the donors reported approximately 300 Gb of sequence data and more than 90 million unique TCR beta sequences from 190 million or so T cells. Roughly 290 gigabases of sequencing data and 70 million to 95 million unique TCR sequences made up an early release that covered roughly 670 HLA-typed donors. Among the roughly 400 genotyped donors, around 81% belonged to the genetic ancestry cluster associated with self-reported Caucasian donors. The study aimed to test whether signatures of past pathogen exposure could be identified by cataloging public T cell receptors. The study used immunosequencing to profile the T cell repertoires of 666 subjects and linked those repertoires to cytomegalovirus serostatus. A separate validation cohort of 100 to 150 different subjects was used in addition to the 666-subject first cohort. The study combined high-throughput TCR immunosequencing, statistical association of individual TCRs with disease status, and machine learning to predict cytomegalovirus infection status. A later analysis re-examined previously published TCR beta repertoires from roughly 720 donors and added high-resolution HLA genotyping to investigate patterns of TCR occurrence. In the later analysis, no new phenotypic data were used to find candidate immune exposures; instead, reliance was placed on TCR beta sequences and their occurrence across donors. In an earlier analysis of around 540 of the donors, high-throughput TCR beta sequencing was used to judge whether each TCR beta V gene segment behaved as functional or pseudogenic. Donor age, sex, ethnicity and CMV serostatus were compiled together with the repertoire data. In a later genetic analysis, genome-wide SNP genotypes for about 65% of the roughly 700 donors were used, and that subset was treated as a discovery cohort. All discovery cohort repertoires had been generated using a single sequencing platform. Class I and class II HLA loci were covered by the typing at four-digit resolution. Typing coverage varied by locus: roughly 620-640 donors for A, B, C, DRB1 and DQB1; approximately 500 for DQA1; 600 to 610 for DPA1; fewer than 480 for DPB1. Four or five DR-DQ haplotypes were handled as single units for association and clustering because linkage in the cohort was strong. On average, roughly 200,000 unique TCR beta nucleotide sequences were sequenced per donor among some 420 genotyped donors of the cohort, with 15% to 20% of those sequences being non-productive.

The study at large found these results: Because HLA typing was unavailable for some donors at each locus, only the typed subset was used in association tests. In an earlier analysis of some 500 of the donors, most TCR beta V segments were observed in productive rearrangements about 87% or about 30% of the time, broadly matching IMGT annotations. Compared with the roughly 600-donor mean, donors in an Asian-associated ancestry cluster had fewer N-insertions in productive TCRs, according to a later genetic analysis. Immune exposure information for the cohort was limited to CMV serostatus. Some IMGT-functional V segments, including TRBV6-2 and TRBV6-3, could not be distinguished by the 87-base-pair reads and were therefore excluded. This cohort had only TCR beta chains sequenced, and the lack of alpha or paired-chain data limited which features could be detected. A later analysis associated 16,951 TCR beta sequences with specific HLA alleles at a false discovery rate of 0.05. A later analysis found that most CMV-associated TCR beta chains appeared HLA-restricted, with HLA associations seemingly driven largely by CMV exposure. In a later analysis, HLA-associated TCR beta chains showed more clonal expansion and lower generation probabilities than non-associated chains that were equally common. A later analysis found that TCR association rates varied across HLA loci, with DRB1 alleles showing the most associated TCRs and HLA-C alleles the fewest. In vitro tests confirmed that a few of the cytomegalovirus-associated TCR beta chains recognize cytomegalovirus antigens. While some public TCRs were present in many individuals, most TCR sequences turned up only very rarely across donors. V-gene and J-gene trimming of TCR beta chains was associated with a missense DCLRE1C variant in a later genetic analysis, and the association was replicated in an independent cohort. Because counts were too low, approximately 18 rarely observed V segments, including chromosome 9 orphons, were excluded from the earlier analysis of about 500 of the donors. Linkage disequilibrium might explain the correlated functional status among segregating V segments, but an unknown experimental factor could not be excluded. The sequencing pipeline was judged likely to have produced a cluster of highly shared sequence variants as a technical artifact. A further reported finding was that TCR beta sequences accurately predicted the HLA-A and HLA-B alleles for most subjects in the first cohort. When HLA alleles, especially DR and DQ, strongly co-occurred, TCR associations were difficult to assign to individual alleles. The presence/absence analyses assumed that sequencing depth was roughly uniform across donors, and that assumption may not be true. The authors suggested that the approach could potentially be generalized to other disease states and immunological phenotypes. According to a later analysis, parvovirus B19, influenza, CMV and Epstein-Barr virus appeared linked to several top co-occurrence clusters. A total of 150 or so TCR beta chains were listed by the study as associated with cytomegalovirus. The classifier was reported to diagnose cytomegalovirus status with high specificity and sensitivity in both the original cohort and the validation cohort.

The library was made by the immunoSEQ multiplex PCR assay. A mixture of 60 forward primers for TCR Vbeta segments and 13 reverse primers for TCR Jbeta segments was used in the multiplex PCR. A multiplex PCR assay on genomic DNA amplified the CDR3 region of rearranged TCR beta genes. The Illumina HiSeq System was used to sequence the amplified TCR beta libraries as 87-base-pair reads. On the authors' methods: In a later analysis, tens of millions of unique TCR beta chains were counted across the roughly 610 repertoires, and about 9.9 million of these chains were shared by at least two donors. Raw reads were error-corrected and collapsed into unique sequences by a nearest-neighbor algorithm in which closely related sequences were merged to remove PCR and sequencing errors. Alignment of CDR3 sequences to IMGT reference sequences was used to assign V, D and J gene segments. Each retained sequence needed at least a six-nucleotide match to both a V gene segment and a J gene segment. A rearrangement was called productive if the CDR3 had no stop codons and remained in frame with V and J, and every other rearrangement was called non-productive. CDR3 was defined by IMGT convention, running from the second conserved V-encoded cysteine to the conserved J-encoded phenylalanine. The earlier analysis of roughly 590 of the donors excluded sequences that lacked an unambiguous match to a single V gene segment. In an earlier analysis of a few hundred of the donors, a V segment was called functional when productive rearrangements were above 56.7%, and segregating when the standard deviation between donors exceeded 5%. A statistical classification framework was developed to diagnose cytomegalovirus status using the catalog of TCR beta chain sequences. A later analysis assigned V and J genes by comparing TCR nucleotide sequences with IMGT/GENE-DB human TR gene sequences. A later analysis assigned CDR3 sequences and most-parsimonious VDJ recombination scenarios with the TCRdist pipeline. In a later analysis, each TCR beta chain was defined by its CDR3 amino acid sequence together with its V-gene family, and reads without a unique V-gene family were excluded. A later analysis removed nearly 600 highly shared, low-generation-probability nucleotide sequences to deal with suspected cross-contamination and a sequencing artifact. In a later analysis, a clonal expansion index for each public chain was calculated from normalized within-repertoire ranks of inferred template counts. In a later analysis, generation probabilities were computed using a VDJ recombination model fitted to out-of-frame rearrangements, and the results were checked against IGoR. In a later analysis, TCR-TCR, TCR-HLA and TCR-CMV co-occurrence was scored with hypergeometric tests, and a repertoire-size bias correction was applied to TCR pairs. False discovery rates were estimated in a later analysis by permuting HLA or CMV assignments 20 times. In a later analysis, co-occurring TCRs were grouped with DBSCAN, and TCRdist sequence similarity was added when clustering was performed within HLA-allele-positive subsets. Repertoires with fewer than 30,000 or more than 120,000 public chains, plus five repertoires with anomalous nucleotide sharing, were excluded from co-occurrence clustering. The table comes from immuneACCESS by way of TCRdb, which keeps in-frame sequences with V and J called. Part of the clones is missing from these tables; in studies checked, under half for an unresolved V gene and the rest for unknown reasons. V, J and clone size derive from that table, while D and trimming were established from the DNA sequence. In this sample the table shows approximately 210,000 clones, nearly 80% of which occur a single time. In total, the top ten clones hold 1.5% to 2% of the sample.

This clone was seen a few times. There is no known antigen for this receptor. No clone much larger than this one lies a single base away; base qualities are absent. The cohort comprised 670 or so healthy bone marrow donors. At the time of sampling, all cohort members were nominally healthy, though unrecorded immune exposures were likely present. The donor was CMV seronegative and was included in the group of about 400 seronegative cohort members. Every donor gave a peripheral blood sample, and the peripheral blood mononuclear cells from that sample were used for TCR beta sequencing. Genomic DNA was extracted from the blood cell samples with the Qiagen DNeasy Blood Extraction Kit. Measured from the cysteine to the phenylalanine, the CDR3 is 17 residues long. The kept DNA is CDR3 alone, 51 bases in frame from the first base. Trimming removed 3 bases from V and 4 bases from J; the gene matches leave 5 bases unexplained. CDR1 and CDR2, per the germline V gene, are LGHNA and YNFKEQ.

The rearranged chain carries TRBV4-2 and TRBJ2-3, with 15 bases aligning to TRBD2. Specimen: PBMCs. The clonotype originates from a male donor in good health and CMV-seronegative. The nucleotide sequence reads TGTGCCAGCAGCCAGGAAGGACTAGCGGGGGGGGCAGATACGCAGTATTTT. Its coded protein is CASSQEGLAGGADTQYF.